This note documents a single TCR beta chain sequence. Primers included in the PCR were 60 Vbeta and 13 Jbeta primers. Libraries were prepared by immunoSEQ multiplex PCR; TCRdb keeps only in-frame clonotypes and omits some of them. The sample is made up of some 70,000 clones, and the top ten hold 2.5% to 3% of it. This sample stems from a study of cytomegalovirus exposure and HLA in healthy donors. Germline lookup yields CDR1 WSHSY and CDR2 SAAADI. The CDR3 consists of 13 residues. J was trimmed by 5 bases and V by 10 bases; bases with no gene match: 7. The chain couples TRBV10-2 to TRBJ2-3, with 9 bases that match TRBD1. The source of this sequence is a man aged 40-49 years in good health and CMV-seronegative. The sequenced sample was PBMCs. CDR3 coding DNA: TGCGCCACCCGACAGGGGGAGGAAGATACGCAGTATTTT. Protein product: CATRQGEEDTQYF.